The clone carrying this TCR beta chain was counted many times. The library put unique molecular identifiers onto individual cDNA molecules. MiXCR was run by TCRdb on the RACE reads, yielding one entry per CDR3 protein. The sample carries approximately 84,000 distinct CDR3 sequences, about 8.7% recorded once. The sample originates from a study of human T cells and chemical hapten exposure. The CDR3 is 15 amino acids. Trimming cost V 2 bases and J 7 bases, with 17 bases left between them. The time point was: healthy volunteer bleed at 6 weeks. Unfractionated whole blood served as the source for total RNA extraction.

The chain couples TRBV12-3 or TRBV12-4 to TRBJ1-2, with D maybe TRBD1 (5 bases). This TCR was recovered from a male donor in good health. Some clones in this sample may be carry-over from other donors' samples. Sequenced input: whole blood. For the CDR3, the DNA is TGTGCCAGCAGTTTAAAGGACACCAGTCTAGGTGGCTACACCTTC. This gives the protein CASSLKDTSLGGYTF.